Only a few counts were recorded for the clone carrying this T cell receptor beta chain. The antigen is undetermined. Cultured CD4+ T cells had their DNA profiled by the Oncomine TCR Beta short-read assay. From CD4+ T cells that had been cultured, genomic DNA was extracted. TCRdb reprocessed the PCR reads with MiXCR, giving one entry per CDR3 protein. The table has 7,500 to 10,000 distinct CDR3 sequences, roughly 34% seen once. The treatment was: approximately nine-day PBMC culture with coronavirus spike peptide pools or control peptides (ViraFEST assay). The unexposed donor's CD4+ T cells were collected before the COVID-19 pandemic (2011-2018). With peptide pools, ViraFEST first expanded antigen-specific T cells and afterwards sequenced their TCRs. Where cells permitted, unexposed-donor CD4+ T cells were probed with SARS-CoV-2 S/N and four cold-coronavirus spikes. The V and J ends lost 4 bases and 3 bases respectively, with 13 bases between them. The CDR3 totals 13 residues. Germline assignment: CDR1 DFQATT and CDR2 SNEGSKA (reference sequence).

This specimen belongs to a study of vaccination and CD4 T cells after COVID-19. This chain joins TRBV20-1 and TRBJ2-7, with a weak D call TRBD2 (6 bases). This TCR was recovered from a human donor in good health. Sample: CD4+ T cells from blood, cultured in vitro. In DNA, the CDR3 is TGCAGTGCTACGGGGAGGCGCCACTACGAGCAGTACTTC. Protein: CSATGRRHYEQYF.